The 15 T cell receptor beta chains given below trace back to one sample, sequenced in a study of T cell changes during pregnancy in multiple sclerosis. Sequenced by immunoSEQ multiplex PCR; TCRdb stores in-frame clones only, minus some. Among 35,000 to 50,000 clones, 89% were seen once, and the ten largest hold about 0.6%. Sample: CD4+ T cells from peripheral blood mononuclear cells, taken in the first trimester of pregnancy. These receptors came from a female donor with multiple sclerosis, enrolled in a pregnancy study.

The CDR3 coding sequence is TGTGCCAGCAGCCAAGAACTGGACAGGGGCCTCCAGCCCCAGCATTTT. Translated: CASSQELDRGLQPQHF. The chain carries TRBV4-2 and TRBJ1-5, with TRBD1 identical over 9 bases. CDR1 is LGHNA and CDR2 is YNFKEQ in the germline V gene. The CDR3 covers 16 residues. Trimming cost V 0 bases and J 7 bases; bases outside gene matches: 7.

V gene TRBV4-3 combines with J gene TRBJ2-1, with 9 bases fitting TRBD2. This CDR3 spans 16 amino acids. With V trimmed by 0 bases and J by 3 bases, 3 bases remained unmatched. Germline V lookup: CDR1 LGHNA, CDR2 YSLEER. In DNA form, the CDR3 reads TGCGCCAGCAGCCAAGAGAGCGGGAGGAACTACAATGAGCAGTTCTTC. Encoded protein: CASSQESGRNYNEQFF.

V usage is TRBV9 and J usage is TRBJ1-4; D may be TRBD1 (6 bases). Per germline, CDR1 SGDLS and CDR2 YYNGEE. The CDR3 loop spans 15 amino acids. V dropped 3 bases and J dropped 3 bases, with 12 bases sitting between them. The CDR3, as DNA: TGTGCCAGCAGCGCCGGACAGCAGGCTAATGAAAAACTGTTTTTT. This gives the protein CASSAGQQANEKLFF.

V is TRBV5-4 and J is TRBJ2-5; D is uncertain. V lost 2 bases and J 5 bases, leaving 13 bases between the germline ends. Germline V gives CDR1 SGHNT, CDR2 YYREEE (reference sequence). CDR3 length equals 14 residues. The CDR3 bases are TGTGCCAGCAGCTTTCCCCAACTGGTCGAGACCCAGTACTTC. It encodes CASSFPQLVETQYF.

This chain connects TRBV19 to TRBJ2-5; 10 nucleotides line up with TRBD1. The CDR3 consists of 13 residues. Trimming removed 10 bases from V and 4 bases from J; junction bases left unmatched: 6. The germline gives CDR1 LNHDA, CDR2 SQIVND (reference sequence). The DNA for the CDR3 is TGTGCCACCCGAGACAGGGGGCGAGAGACCCAGTACTTC. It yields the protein CATRDRGRETQYF.

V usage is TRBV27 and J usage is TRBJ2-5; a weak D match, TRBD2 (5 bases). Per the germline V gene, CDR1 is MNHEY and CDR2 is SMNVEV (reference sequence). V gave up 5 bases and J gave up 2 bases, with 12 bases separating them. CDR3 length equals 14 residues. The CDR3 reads CASSTRGQQETQYF. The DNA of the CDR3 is TGTGCCAGCAGTACTCGGGGTCAGCAAGAGACCCAGTACTTC.

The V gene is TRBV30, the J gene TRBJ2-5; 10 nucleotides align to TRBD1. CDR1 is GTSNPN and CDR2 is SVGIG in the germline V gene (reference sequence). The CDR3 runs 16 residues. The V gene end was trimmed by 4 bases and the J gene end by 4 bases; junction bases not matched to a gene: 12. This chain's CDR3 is CAWNFPGQGIGETQYF. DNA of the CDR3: TGTGCCTGGAACTTTCCGGGACAGGGGATCGGAGAGACCCAGTACTTC.

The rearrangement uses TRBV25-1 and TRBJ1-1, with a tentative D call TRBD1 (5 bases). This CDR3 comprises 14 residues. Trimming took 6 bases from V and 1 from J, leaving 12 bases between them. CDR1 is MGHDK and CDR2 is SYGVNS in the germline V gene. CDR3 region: CASRGLRANTEAFF. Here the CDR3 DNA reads TGTGCCAGCAGGGGGCTTAGGGCGAACACTGAAGCTTTCTTT.

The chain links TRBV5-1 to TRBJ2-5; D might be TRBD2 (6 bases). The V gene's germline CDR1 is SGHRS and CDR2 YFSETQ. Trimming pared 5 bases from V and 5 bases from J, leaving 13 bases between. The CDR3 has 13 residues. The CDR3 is CASRRIGGETQYF. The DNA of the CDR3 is TGCGCCAGCAGGAGGATTGGGGGGGAGACCCAGTACTTC.

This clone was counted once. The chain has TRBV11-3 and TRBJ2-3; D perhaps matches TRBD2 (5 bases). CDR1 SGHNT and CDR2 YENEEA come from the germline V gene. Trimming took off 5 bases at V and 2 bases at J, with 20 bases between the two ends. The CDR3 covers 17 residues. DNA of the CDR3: TGTGCCAGCAGCCCTAGCAAGGGAGAGCTTTACACAGATACGCAGTATTTT. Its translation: CASSPSKGELYTDTQYF.

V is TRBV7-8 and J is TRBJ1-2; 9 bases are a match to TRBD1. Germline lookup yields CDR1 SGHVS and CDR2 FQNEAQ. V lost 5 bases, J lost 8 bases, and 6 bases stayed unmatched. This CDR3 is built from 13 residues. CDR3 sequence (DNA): TGTGCCAGCAGCGCAATTACAGGGGGCGGCTACACCTTC. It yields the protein CASSAITGGGYTF.

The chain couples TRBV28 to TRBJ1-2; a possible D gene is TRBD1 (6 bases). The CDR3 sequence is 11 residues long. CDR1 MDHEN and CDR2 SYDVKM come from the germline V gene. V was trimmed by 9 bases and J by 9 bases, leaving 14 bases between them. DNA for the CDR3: TGTGCCAGTATAACAGGGAGTCGCTACACCTTC. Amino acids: CASITGSRYTF.

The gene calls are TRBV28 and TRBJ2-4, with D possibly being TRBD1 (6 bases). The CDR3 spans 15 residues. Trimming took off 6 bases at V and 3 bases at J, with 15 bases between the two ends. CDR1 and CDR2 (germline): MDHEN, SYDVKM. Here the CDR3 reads CASRRDNPGKNIQYF. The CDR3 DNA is TGTGCCAGCAGACGGGACAATCCAGGCAAAAACATTCAGTACTTC. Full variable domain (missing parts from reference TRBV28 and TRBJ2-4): DVKVTQSSRYLVKRTGEKVFLECVQDMDHENMFWYRQDPGLGLRLIYFSYDVKMKEKGDIPEGYSVSREKKERFSLILESASTNQTSMYLCASRRDNPGKNIQYFGAGTRLSVL.

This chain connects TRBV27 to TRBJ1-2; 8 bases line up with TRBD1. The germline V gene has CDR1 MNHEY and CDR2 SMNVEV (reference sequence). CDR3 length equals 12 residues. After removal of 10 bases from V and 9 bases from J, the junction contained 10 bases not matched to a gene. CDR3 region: CATGQVGGRYTF. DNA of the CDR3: TGTGCCACGGGACAGGTCGGGGGTCGCTACACCTTC.

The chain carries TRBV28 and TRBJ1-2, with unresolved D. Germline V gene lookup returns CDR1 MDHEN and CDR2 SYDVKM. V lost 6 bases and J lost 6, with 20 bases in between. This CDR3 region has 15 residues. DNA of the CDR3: TGTGCCAGCAGCGCTACTCCACCAAAAGCTCATGGCTACACCTTC. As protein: CASSATPPKAHGYTF.